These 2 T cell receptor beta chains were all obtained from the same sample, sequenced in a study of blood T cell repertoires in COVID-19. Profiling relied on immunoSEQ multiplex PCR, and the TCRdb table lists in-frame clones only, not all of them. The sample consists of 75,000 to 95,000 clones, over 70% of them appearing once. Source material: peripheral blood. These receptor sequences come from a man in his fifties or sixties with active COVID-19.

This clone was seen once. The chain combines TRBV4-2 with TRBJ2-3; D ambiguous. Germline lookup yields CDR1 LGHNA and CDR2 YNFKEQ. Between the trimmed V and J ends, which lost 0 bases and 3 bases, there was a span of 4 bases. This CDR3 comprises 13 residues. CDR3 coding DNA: TGTGCCAGCAGCCAAGATATAACAGATACGCAGTATTTT. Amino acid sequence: CASSQDITDTQYF.

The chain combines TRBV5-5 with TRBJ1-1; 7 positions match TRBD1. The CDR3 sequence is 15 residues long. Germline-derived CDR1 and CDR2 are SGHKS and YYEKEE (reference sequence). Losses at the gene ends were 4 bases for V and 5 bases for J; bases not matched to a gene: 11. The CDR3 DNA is TGTGCCAGCAGCGGATCCCAGGGGGTGGTTACTGAAGCTTTCTTT. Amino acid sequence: CASSGSQGVVTEAFF.